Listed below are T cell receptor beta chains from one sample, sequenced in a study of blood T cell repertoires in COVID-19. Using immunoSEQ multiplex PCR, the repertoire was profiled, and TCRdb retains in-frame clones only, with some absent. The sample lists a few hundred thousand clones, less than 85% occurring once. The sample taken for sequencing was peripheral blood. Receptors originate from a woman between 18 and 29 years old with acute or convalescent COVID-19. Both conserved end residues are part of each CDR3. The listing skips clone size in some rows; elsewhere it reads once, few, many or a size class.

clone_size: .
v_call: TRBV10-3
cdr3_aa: CAISESRRNPGELFF

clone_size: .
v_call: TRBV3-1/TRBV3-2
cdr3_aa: CASSQGGGMSGNEQFF

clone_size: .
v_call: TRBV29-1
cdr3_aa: CSASGQGNTIYF

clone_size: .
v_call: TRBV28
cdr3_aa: CASSLGGSGNTIYF

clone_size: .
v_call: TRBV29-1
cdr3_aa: CSVVPGQGMGEAFF

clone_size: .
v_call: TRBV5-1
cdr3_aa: CASSYLAGDGTDTQYF

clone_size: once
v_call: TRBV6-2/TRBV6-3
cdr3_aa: CASSYLGVTYEQYF

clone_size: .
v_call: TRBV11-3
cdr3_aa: CASSSSTDTQYF

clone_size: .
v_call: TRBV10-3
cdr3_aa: CAIRVNLAGVGTGELFF

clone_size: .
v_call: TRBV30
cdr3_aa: CAWGLGQGADTQYF

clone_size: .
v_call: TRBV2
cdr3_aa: CATGLAETQYF

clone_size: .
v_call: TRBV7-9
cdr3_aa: CASSSPSGLQETQYF

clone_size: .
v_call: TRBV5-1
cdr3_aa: CASSWKDSSYEQYF

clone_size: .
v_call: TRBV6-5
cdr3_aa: CASSYSSVQETQYF

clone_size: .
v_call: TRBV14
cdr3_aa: CASSQDWMAGVAFF

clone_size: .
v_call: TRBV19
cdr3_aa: CASSLGLAGVSGTQYF

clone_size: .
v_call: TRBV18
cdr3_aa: CASSPLTGGYGYTF

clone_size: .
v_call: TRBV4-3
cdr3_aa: CASSQDLDPVGGYYGYTF